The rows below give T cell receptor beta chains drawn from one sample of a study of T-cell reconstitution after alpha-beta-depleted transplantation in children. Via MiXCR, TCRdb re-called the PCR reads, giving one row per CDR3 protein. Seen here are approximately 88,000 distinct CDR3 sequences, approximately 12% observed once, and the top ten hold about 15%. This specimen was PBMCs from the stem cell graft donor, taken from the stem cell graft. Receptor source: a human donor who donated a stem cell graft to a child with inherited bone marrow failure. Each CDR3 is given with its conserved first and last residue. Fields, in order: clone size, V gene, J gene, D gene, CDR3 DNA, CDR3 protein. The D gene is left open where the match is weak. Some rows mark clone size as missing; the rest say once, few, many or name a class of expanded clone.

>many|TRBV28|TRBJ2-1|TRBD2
TGTGCCAGCAGTTTTTGGCGGGAGGGCTCCTACAATGAGCAGTTCTTC
CASSFWREGSYNEQFF
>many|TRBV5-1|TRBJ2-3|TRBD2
TGCGCCAGCAGCGCAGGGACTAGCGGGGACACAGATACGCAGTATTTT
CASSAGTSGDTDTQYF
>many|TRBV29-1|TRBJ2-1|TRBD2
TGCAGCGTCGCACTACGCGGGAGGGCCAATGAGCAGTTCTTC
CSVALRGRANEQFF
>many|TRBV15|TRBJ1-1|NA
TGTGCCACCAGCATAGGTAAAGGGACGGCGAACACTGAAGCTTTCTTT
CATSIGKGTANTEAFF
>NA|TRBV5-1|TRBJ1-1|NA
TGCGCCAGCAGCTTGGAGGGGGAATTAGGCACTGAAGCTTTCTTT
CASSLEGELGTEAFF
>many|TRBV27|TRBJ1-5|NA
TGTGCCAGCACCCCTAGGTGGGCAGGGGCCGATCAGCCCCAGCATTTT
CASTPRWAGADQPQHF
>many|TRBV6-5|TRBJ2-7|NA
TGTGCCAGCAGACTATCGGCGCTCTCCTACGAGCAGTACTTC
CASRLSALSYEQYF
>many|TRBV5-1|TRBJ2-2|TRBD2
TGCGCCAGCAGCTTGGCATTTAGCGGGGGAAACACCGGGGAGCTGTTTTTT
CASSLAFSGGNTGELFF
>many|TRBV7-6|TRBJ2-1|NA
TGTGCCAGCAGCCTCCGGGACTCTTACAATGAGCAGTTCTTC
CASSLRDSYNEQFF
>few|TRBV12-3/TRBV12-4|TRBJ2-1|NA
TGTGCCAGCTTTACCCCTACGCGGGCAACCCGAAATGAGCAGTTCTTC
CASFTPTRATRNEQFF
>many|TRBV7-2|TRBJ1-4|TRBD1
TGTGCCAGCAGCCTCCGGGACAGGGGGGATGAAAAACTGTTTTTT
CASSLRDRGDEKLFF
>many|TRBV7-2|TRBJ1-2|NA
TGTGCCAGCAGCTTAGTAGGGCAGGGTTTCGGTGGCTACACCTTC
CASSLVGQGFGGYTF
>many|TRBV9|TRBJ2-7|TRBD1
TGTGCCAGCAGCGTAGGTTGGACAGGGAGTAATGAGCAGTACTTC
CASSVGWTGSNEQYF
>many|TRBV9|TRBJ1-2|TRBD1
TGTGCCAGCAGCGTAGCGGGGACAGGCGGTGGCTACACCTTC
CASSVAGTGGGYTF
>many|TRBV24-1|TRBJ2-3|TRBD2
TGTGCCACCAGTGACGGACTAGCTAGCACAGATACGCAGTATTTT
CATSDGLASTDTQYF
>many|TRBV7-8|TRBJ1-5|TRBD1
TGTGCCAGCAGCTTAGCGGGACAGGGAAGAAATAGCAATCAGCCCCAGCATTTT
CASSLAGQGRNSNQPQHF
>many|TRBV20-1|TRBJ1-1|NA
TGCAGTGCGGGCGGTTTGGGCCTCACTGAAGCTTTCTTT
CSAGGLGLTEAFF
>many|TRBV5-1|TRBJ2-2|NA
TGCGCCACCACGGCCATGGCTGCGAACACCGGGGAGCTGTTTTTT
CATTAMAANTGELFF
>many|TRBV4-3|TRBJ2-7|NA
TGCGCCAGCAGCCAAGATCGGGGCTACTACGAGCAGTACTTC
CASSQDRGYYEQYF
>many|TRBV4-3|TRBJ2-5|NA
TGCGCCAGCAGCCAAGATTTCCAGGAGACCCAGTACTTC
CASSQDFQETQYF
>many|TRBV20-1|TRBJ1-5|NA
TGCAGTGCTAGAGGGTGGCAGCAGGCTCAGCCCCAGCATTTT
CSARGWQQAQPQHF
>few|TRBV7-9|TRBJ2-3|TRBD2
TGTGCCAGCAGCTTGGGACTAGCGACCACTAGCACAGATACGCAGTATTTT
CASSLGLATTSTDTQYF
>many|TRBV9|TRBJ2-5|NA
TGTGCCAGCAGCGTAGGTCTAGGAGGCGAGACCCAGTACTTC
CASSVGLGGETQYF
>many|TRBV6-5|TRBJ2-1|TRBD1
TGTGCCAGCAGACGACAGGGGAGCTCCTACAATGAGCAGTTCTTC
CASRRQGSSYNEQFF
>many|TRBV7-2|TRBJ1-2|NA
TGTGCCAGCAGCTTCAGCGCGGGCGGGGGCGGCTACACCTTC
CASSFSAGGGGYTF
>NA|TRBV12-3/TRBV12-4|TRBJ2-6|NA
TGTGCCAGCAGCCTAGATGAGGGGGAAGCTGGGGCCAACGTCCTGACTTTC
CASSLDEGEAGANVLTF
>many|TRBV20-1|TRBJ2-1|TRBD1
TGCAGTGCTACCCGGACAGGGTCTCTGAATGAGCAGTTCTTC
CSATRTGSLNEQFF
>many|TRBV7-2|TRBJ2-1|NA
TGTGCCAGCAGCCGCGATGGGGAGCAGTTCTTC
CASSRDGEQFF
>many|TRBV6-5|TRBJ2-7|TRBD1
TGTGCCAGCACCGGACAGGGGCTCTACGAGCAGTACTTC
CASTGQGLYEQYF
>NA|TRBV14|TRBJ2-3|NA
TGTGCCAGCAGCCAAGAGGCGTTAAGATGGCGGCCCACAGATACGCAGTATTTT
CASSQEALRWRPTDTQYF
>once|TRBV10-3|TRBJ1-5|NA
TGTGCCATCAGTGACGATTATAGCAATCAGCCCCAGCATTTT
CAISDDYSNQPQHF
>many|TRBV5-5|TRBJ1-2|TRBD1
TGTGCCAGCAGCCAGCCGGGACAGGCCCCCTATGGCTACACCTTC
CASSQPGQAPYGYTF
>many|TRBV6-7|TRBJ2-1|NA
TGTGCCAGCAGTTTCTATGGGAGCAGGTACAATGAGCAGTTCTTC
CASSFYGSRYNEQFF
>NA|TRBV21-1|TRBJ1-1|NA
TGTGCCAGCAGCACTCGGACGTGGATGGGGACTGAAGCTTTCTTT
CASSTRTWMGTEAFF
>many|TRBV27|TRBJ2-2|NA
TGTGCCAGCAGTTTGGCAGCGAACACCGGGGAGCTGTTTTTT
CASSLAANTGELFF
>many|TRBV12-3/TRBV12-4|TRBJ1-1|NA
TGTGCCAGCAGCGTTAATGGGGCTGAAGCTTTCTTT
CASSVNGAEAFF
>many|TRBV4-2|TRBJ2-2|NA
TGTGCCAGCAGCCAAGATCGGAGCGAGAACACCGGGGAGCTGTTTTTT
CASSQDRSENTGELFF
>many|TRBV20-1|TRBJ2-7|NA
TGCAGTGCTAGAGACAGCCACGAGCAGTACTTC
CSARDSHEQYF
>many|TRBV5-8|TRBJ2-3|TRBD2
TGTGCCAGCAGCTCACCCCCCGGGGGGAGCCCCACAGATACGCAGTATTTT
CASSSPPGGSPTDTQYF
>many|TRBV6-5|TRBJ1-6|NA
TGTGCCAGCAGTTACGGAAGGAAGAATTCACCCCTCCACTTT
CASSYGRKNSPLHF
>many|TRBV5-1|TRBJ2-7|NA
TGCGCCAGCAGAACACGGACTGAGACCTACGAGCAGTACTTC
CASRTRTETYEQYF
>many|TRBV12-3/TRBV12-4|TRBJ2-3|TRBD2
TGTGCCAGCAGTGTAAGACTAGCGGCTAGCACAGATACGCAGTATTTT
CASSVRLAASTDTQYF
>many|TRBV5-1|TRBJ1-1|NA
TGCGCCAGCAGCTCCCGTACTTTCGCTGAAGCTTTCTTT
CASSSRTFAEAFF
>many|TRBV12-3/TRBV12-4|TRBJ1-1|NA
TGTGCCAGCAGTCCCCGGAACACTGAAGCTTTCTTT
CASSPRNTEAFF
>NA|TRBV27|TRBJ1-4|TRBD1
TGTGCCAGCAGCTATCGACAGGGCGCAACTAATGAAAAACTGTTTTTT
CASSYRQGATNEKLFF
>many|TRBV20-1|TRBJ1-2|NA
TGCAGTGTTTTGGGAAAGGGGAATAACTATGGCTACACCTTC
CSVLGKGNNYGYTF
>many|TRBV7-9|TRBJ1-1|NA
TGTGCCAGCAGCACCGAGGGTGGGGGTGAAGCTTTCTTT
CASSTEGGGEAFF
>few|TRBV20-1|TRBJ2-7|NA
TGCAGTGCTAGAGATTCAGGGGTGAGCTCCTACGAGCAGTACTTC
CSARDSGVSSYEQYF
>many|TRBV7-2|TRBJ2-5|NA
TGTGCCAGCAGCTCAGGGGTAATAGCCGGGGAGACCCAGTACTTC
CASSSGVIAGETQYF
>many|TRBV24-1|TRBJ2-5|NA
TGTGCCACCAGCGCCGGGGGCCAAGAGACCCAGTACTTC
CATSAGGQETQYF
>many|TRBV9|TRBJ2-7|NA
TGTGCCAGCAGCTCGACAGAAACGGACTCCTACGAGCAGTACTTC
CASSSTETDSYEQYF